This T cell receptor (beta chain) appears in the sequencing data of a study of shared clonotypes between healthy human individuals. Study-level information: There were three CD4 naive, three CD4 memory, two CD8 naive and one CD8 memory plates per donor. Study-level points and caveats: Memory subsets generally showed lower estimated richness than naive subsets. Compared with clonotypes that all four donors shared, non-shared clonotypes had lower generation probabilities.

Into CD45RA+ naive and CD45RA-negative memory subsets, the CD4+ cells were split. Assay used: immunoSEQ multiplex PCR; TCRdb lists only in-frame clones, some missing. The sample has a few million clones; 90% to 95% are singletons. Details on this clone: Its antigen is as yet unknown.

V was cut by 6 bases and J by 4 bases, with 19 bases left in between. This CDR3 has 16 amino acids. Germline CDR1 and CDR2: WNHNN and SYGVQD (reference sequence). The rearrangement uses TRBV10-1 and TRBJ2-1; D not resolved. The source is a man younger than 35 in good health. The sample was naive CD4+ T cells sorted from blood. Subset in this sample: CD45RA+ positively selected. The CDR3 DNA follows: TGCGCCAGCAGCGCAAGACTCTCCGAGCCGTACAATGAGCAGTTCTTC. It is translated as CASSARLSEPYNEQFF.